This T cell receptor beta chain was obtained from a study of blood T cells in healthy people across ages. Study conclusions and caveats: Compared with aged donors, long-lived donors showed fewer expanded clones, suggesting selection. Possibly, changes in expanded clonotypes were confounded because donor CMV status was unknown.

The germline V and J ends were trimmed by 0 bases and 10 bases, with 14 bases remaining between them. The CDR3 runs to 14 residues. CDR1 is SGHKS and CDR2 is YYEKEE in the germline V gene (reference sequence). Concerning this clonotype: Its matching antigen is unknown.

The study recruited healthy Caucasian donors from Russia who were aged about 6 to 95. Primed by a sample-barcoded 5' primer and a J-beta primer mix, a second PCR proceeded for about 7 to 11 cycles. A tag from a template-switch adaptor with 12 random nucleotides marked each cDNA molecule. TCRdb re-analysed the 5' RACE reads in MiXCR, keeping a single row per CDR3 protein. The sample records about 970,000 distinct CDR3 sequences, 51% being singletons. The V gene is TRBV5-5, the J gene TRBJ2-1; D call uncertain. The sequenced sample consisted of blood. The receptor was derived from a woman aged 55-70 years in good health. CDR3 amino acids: CASSLGADNTEQFF. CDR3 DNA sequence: TGTGCCAGCAGCTTGGGGGCAGACAACACGGAGCAGTTCTTC. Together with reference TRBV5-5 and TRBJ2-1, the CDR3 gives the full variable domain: DAGVTQSPTHLIKTRGQQVTLRCSPISGHKSVSWYQQVLGQGPQFIFQYYEKEERGRGNFPDRFSARQFPNYSSELNVNALLLGDSALYLCASSLGADNTEQFFGPGTRLTVL.